This T cell receptor beta chain was captured in a study of beta chain features in type 1 diabetes. Study-wide results and limits: Researchers reported that naive, central memory and Treg TCRB repertoires appeared more similar in patients than in healthy donors. In all four CD4+ subsets, TCRB CDR3 length was significantly, moderately reduced in type 1 diabetes.

TCRB transcripts that were expressed got sequenced, as all of the isolated RNA had been reverse transcribed. Data came from immunoSEQ multiplex PCR; TCRdb stores just in-frame clones and leaves some out. The data show under 350,000 clones, around 25% seen once. On this clone: Antigen unknown.

Sequencing input: naive CD4+ T cells from blood. This clonotype originated in a woman aged 25-40 years with type 1 diabetes.

This CDR3 is CAWSPGATDEKLFF. The DNA of the CDR3 is TGTGCCTGGAGTCCGGGAGCTACGGATGAAAAACTGTTTTTT. J is TRBJ1-4 and V is TRBV30; D unclear. The CDR3 sequence is 14 residues long. The V end lost 2 bases, the J end lost 6 bases, and 13 bases lay between the germline ends. Germline values: CDR1 GTSNPN, CDR2 SVGIG (reference sequence).